This T cell receptor (beta chain) was documented in a study of technical replicates of blood from a handful of donors. Germline CDR1 MDHEN, CDR2 SYDVKM. The CDR3 has 18 amino acids. Germline trimming cut 2 bases from V and 2 bases from J; bases unmatched to any gene: 14. Clones were read by immunoSEQ multiplex PCR, and TCRdb kept only the in-frame ones, dropping some. The sample contains tens of thousands of clones, about 96% of which appear only once. This rearrangement joins TRBV28 to TRBJ2-7, with TRBD2 matching 8 bases. The receptor was derived from a human donor in good health. Sequencing input: T cells isolated from PBMCs. The chain's CDR3 is CASSLSGGAGALTYEQYF. DNA for the CDR3: TGTGCCAGCAGTTTAAGTGGGGGAGCGGGAGCCCTAACCTACGAGCAGTACTTC.